This T cell receptor beta chain is from a study of PD-1 blockade in classical Hodgkin lymphoma. Study-level findings and limits: It was CD4+ TCR diversity, not CD8+, that rose significantly by C4D1. Possible causes of repertoire differences, disease activity or prior therapy, remain undefined. Prior to therapy, complete responders displayed diversity much like that of newly diagnosed patients.

The protocol was immunoSEQ multiplex PCR, while the TCRdb copy is restricted to in-frame clones and leaves out a portion. The sample lists about 94,000 clones; 89% were seen once. Trimming at V came to 1 base and at J to 2 bases, leaving 4 bases not matched to a gene. The germline CDR1 and CDR2 sequences are SGHVS and FNYEAQ. This CDR3 region has 17 residues. This clone was found once. What it recognizes is unknown. Each and every patient relapsed after autologous stem cell transplantation, and patients got differing brentuximab vedotin exposure. This clonotype was sampled from a human donor with classical Hodgkin lymphoma. V usage is TRBV7-6 and J usage is TRBJ2-1, with 11 bases aligning to TRBD1. The material was peripheral blood mononuclear cells (PBMCs), obtained before the second cycle of nivolumab. CDR3 residues: CASSLEGQGVPYNEQFF. As DNA, the CDR3 is TGTGCCAGCAGCTTAGAGGGACAGGGGGTACCCTACAATGAGCAGTTCTTC.